A selection of T cell receptor beta chains follows, all from one sample in a study of regulatory T cells in long-lasting Graves disease. TCRdb used MiXCR to reprocess the multiplex PCR reads, holding one entry per CDR3 protein. The sample contains roughly 350,000 distinct CDR3 sequences, 15% to 20% of which appear only once. The same specimen was also included in a second study, on T cells in Graves' hyperthyroidism and ophthalmopathy.

This material consisted of peripheral blood mononuclear cells (PBMCs), taken at new diagnosis, from a patient treated with antithyroid drugs. The receptors were sampled from a woman younger than 30 with Graves disease. The CDR3 runs from the conserved cysteine through the conserved F or W. Not all rows give a size; the values are once, few, many and, for expanded clones, a class.

TRBJ2-3 | TRBV7-3 | many | CASSSPTGGTDTQYF
TRBJ2-2 | TRBV19 | once | CASRGGVVGTGELFF
TRBJ1-2 | TRBV14 | - | CASSPFPRKNYGYTF
TRBJ2-2 | TRBV2 | few | CASGTQTVDAELFF
TRBJ2-1 | TRBV5-1 | many | CASSSLGRGDNEQFF
TRBJ2-5 | TRBV29-1 | - | CSVGERMVRVRQETQYF
TRBJ2-4 | TRBV2 | - | CASSSSGDLAKNIQYF
TRBJ2-7 | TRBV6-1 | few | CASRPAYRGSYEQYF
TRBJ1-2 | TRBV6-9 | many | CASSYSGQGAGDGYTF
TRBJ2-7 | TRBV28 | many | CASSPEDSYEQYF
TRBJ1-1 | TRBV12-5 | many | CASGGPPHGSAPFEAFF
TRBJ2-5 | TRBV6-2/TRBV6-3 | many | CASSSHGTAKF
TRBJ2-1 | TRBV20-1 | - | CSASTSWLHPSYNEQFF
TRBJ2-4 | TRBV6-2/TRBV6-3 | many | CASSQSSLLVAKNIQYF
TRBJ2-3 | TRBV6-4 | few | CASSKPSTDTQYF
TRBJ2-5 | TRBV28 | - | CASSRLRGETQYF
TRBJ2-1 | TRBV6-5 | many | CASSWVGQGYNEQFF
TRBJ2-5 | TRBV9 | many | CASSTHPGLAIEETQYF
TRBJ2-7 | TRBV11-2 | few | CASATYERYF
TRBJ2-1 | TRBV24-1 | - | CATSDNGLAGVANEQFF
TRBJ2-1 | TRBV11-2 | many | CASSLEPAQGYEQFF
TRBJ1-5 | TRBV12-3/TRBV12-4 | few | CASSPTLGVNQPQHF
TRBJ2-2 | TRBV3-1 | many | CASSQVGGSGELFF
TRBJ2-1 | TRBV11-2 | many | CASSFSIRSERVPMSRSYNEQFF
TRBJ1-1 | TRBV6-5 | - | CASSWDRGQAFF
TRBJ2-7 | TRBV11-2 | many | CASSSGTGASYEQYF
TRBJ2-1 | TRBV5-4 | few | CASSPRTSGGTYSIHNEQFF